This TCR beta chain was recorded in a study of blood T cell repertoires in COVID-19. For the study at large: COVID-19 samples from acute and convalescent phases originated in the United States, Italy and Spain.

This CDR3 contains 15 residues. Trimming removed 4 bases from V and 1 base from J, with 14 bases in between. CDR1 is LNHDA and CDR2 is SQIVND in the germline V gene (reference sequence). Original methodology: Estimates of nucleated cell counts were drawn from the amplification of reference gene primers. TCRdb keeps only in-frame clones here, not all; method: immunoSEQ multiplex PCR. V, J and clone size are those of that table, while D and trimming were read from the DNA. The profile shows about 160,000 clones, over 80% of them singletons. The rearrangement joins TRBV19 to TRBJ2-7; possible D gene TRBD2, 5 bases. The receptor was derived from a woman aged 60-70 years with acute or convalescent COVID-19. Sequencing used peripheral blood. In DNA, the CDR3 is TGTGCCAGTAGTACCCCCGGAGGCGGTTCCTACGAGCAGTACTTC. Amino acid sequence: CASSTPGGGSYEQYF.